This TCR beta chain was captured by sequencing in a study of shared clonotypes between healthy human individuals. Study-wide points: Richness estimates generally favored naive over memory subsets.

The protocol was immunoSEQ multiplex PCR, while the TCRdb copy is restricted to in-frame clones and leaves out a portion. The sample carries around 2.3 million clones, approximately 95% recorded once. Between the trimmed V and J ends, which lost 6 bases and 5 bases, there was a span of 10 bases. From germline, CDR1 is MNHEY and CDR2 SVGAGI. CDR3 length: 13 amino acids. As concerns this clone: Its target is unknown. At the DNA level, this CDR3 is encoded by other sequences in the same sample as well.

This receptor was taken from a man between 18 and 35 years old in good health. The rearrangement joins TRBV6-5 to TRBJ1-4, with D hard to call. The specimen sequenced was naive CD4+ T cells sorted from blood. Subset: CD45RA+ positively selected. The chain's CDR3 is CASSRTGNEKLFF. The CDR3 DNA sequence: TGTGCCAGCAGCCGAACGGGGAATGAAAAACTGTTTTTT.